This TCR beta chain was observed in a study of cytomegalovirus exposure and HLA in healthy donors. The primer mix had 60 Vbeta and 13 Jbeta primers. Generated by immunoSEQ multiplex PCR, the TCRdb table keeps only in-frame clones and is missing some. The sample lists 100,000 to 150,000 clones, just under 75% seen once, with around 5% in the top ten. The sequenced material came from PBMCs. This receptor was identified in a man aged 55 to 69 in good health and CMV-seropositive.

The CDR3 DNA reads as TGCGCCAGCAGCAGGCCTCAAGGACAGGGATCGTATGGCTACACCTTC. Its translation: CASSRPQGQGSYGYTF. This chain connects TRBV5-1 to TRBJ1-2; 8 bases are a match to TRBD1. Germline V CDR1 and CDR2: SGHRS, YFSETQ. J gave up 5 bases and V 4 bases, and 13 bases lay outside the gene matches. This CDR3 region has 16 residues.